The present entry profiles one TCR beta chain with its context. The same CDR3 can be traced to other DNA sequences in this sample. The data are from a study of cytotoxic CD8 clonotypes in ibrutinib-treated CLL. With 2 bases removed from V and 2 bases from J, the gap between germline ends came to 6 bases. Germline assignment: CDR1 MDHEN and CDR2 SYDVKM. The CDR3 spans 13 residues. Produced via immunoSEQ multiplex PCR; TCRdb's table is partial and in-frame only. This sample yields roughly 180,000 clones, of which about four fifths are seen a single time; over 4.5% belongs to the top ten. The chain joins TRBV28 to TRBJ1-2; D is unclear. Sequenced here: PBMCs, sampled after 24 months of ibrutinib treatment. The TCR comes from a human donor with chronic lymphocytic leukemia. The DNA for the CDR3 is TGTGCCAGCAGTTTAGGACGGAACTATGGCTACACCTTC. Its protein product is CASSLGRNYGYTF.